This TCR beta chain appears in the sequencing data of a study of vaccination and CD4 T cells after COVID-19. Remarks on this clonotype: The antigen is not known.

Treatment indicated: roughly ten-day PBMC culture with coronavirus spike peptide pools or control peptides (ViraFEST assay). The Oncomine TCR Beta short-read assay sequenced DNA from cultured CD4+ T cells. TCRdb called the PCR reads again in MiXCR, with one record for every CDR3 protein. The table lists 10,000 to 15,000 distinct CDR3 sequences, approximately 56% of them singletons. The sequence derives from a human donor who had recovered from COVID-19. Sequencing was done on a sample of CD4+ T cells from blood, cultured in vitro.

CDR3 amino acids: CASSTRDSTDTQYF. As DNA, the CDR3 is TGTGCCAGCAGCACCCGGGACAGCACAGATACGCAGTATTTT. This rearrangement joins TRBV7-2 to TRBJ2-3, with D perhaps TRBD1 or TRBD2 (5 bases each). CDR3 length equals 14 residues. CDR1 SGHTA and CDR2 FQGNSA come from the germline V gene. With 5 bases removed from V and 0 bases from J, the gap between germline ends came to 9 bases.